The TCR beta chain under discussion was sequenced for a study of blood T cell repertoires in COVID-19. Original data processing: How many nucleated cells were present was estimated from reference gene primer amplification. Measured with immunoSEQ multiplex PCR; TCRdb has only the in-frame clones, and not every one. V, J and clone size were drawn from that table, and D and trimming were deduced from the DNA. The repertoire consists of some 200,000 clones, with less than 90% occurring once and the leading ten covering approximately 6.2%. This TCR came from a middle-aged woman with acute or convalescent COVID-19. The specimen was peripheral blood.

CDR3 nucleotides: TGTGCCAGCAGCGCCGCTAGCGGGGGTTACAATGAGCAGTTCTTC. Translated: CASSAASGGYNEQFF. The rearrangement links TRBV2 to TRBJ2-1; 10 nucleotides line up with TRBD2. The CDR3 consists of 15 residues. Germline assignment: CDR1 SNHLY and CDR2 FYNNEI. V shed 6 bases and J 4 bases; nucleotides not matched to a gene: 6.